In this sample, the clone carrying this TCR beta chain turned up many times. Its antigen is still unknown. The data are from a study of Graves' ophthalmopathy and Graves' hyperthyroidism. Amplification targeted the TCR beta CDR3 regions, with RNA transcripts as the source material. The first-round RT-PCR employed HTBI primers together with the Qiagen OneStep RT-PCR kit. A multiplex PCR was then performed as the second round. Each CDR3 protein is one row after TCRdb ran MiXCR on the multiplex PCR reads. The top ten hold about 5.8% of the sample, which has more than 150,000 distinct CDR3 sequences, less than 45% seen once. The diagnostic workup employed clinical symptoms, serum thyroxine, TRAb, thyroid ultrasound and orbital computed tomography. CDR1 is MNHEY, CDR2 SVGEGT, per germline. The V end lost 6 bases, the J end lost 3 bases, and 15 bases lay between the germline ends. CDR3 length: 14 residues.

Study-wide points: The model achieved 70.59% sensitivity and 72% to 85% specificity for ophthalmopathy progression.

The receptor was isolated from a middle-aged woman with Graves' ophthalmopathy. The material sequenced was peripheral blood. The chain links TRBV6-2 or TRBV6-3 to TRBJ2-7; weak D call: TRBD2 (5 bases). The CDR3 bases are TGTGCCAGCAGAAAGGACTGGCTTGGCTACGAGCAGTACTTC. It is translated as CASRKDWLGYEQYF.